What follows is one T cell receptor beta chain and its context. This CDR3 contains 21 residues. Trimming shortened V by 6 bases and J by 0 bases, and 30 bases separated the two germline ends. Germline lookup yields CDR1 ENHRY and CDR2 SYGVKD. The sample comes from a study of shared T cell receptors in the human thymus. The method was immunoSEQ multiplex PCR; TCRdb's version includes in-frame clones alone and lacks a portion of them. The sample lists just under 550,000 clones; around 78% were seen once. The sample also formed part of further work on human thymus T cells. That investigation notes: Apparent skewing of V and J gene usage characterized both thymic and blood repertoires.

The sample taken for sequencing was thymocytes. The receptor was derived from a boy under two years old with a congenital heart defect. This chain links TRBV10-3 with TRBJ1-3, with D perhaps TRBD1 (6 bases). The CDR3 loop is CAISVPLGRTATRDSGNTIYF. In nucleotides, the CDR3 is TGTGCCATCAGCGTACCCTTGGGTAGGACAGCAACCCGGGACTCTGGAAACACCATATATTTT.